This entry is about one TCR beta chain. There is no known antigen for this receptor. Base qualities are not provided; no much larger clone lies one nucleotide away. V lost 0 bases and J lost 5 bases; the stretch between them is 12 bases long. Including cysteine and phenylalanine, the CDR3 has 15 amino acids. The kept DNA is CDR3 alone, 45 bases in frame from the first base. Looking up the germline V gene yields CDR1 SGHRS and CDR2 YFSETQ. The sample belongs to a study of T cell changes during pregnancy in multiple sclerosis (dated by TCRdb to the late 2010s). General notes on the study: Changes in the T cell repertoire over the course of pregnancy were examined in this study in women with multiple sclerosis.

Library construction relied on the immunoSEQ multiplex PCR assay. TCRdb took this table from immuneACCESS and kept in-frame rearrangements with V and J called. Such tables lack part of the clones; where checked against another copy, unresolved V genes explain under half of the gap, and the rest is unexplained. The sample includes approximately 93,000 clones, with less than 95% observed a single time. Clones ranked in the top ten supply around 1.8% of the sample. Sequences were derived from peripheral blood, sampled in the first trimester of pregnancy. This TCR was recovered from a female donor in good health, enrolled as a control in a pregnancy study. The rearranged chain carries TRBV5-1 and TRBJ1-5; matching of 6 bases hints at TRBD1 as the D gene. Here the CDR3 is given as CASSLEGNRDQPQHF. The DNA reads TGCGCCAGCAGCTTGGAGGGAAACAGGGATCAGCCCCAGCATTTT.